This entry is about one T cell receptor beta chain. This clonotype appeared a few times. No cognate antigen has been identified for it. No base quality information exists; no much larger clone differs at one position. This entry is derived from a study of CD8 T cells in ankylosing spondylitis (dated by TCRdb to the late 2010s). As for the study more broadly: The study set out to find disease-linked TCR variants by profiling T cell receptor beta repertoires in ankylosing spondylitis patients and healthy donors. In total, the full study cohort was made up of nearly 110 healthy donors and more than 20 ankylosing spondylitis patients. Peripheral blood samples were taken, and synovial fluid was additionally collected from ankylosing spondylitis patients. What the authors observed across the whole study: Some motif variants were previously reported in synovial fluid and blood of reactive arthritis patients, suggesting common disease-initiation mechanisms. A TCR beta motif of several highly homologous amino acid variants appeared characteristic of blood from ankylosing spondylitis patients. The disease-linked clones were reported to be significantly enriched in matched synovial fluid samples from ankylosing spondylitis patients. In peripheral blood, the disease-linked clones were found at relatively low frequencies and had a CD8+ phenotype.

CDR3 length: 17 amino acids, cysteine to phenylalanine. Only the CDR3 region is kept as DNA, spanning 51 bases read in frame from base 1. Via the germline V gene, CDR1 is SGHRS and CDR2 YFSETQ. V has 0 bases trimmed and J has 5 bases trimmed; junction bases matching no gene number 9. Sequencing instrument: Illumina HiSeq 2500. Quantitative 5'-RACE with molecular barcodes was used to prepare TCR beta libraries. As for the authors' bioinformatics: Disease-linked TCR variants were identified with a new computational method built on a probabilistic model of VDJ rearrangement. TCRdb's own reprocessing of the public reads used fastp at Q25 and MiXCR and kept productive beta chains. CDR3 protein duplicates are merged, each entry listing the most common genes and DNA. It is TCRdb's table, rather than the study itself, that gives the V and J calls and clone size. The sample records about 800,000 distinct CDR3 sequences, 12% of which are singletons. About 0.5% of the sample is taken by the ten largest.

This sequence originates from a male donor with ankylosing spondylitis. This chain joins TRBV5-1 to TRBJ2-3; 10 central bases correspond to TRBD2. Sequenced sample: blood, either unsorted or a sorted T cell fraction (not recorded which). CDR3 sequence: CASSLASSGSFIDTQYF. In nucleotide form, the sequence is TGCGCCAGCAGCTTGGCCTCTAGCGGGAGTTTTATAGATACGCAGTATTTT.